This T cell receptor (beta chain) was profiled in a study of blood T cell repertoires in COVID-19. About the research overall: Samples representing acute and convalescent COVID-19 were sourced from the United States, Italy and Spain.

In the study's own analysis: Estimation of nucleated cell counts was performed using reference gene primer amplification. Assay: immunoSEQ multiplex PCR; the TCRdb copy retains only in-frame clones and omits some. V and J calls and clone size are given by that table; D and trimming were obtained from the DNA. The sample lists more than 150,000 clones; roughly 89% were seen once. The germline V gene has CDR1 LGHDT and CDR2 YNNKEL (reference sequence). V shed 0 bases and J shed 10 bases, with 17 bases lying between them. This CDR3 is built from 15 residues. Specimen: peripheral blood. The chain recombines TRBV3-1 (or the pseudogene TRBV3-2) with TRBJ2-3; the D gene is possibly TRBD2 (5 bases). This receptor was obtained from a woman in her seventies with COVID-19, enrolled during active disease. The CDR3 spells CASSQDSWTAFAQYF. Here the CDR3 DNA reads TGTGCCAGCAGCCAAGATTCATGGACTGCCTTTGCGCAGTATTTT.